Each of the 29 T cell receptor beta chains below was sequenced from the same sample in a study of T cells in Graves' hyperthyroidism and ophthalmopathy. TCR beta CDR3 region amplification was performed from RNA transcripts. First-round RT-PCR of the TCR CDR3 relied on the HTBI primer set. TCRdb re-called the multiplex PCR reads through MiXCR, storing one row per CDR3 protein. The data contain about 400,000 distinct CDR3 sequences, approximately 14% of them seen just once; the ten biggest clones take up 7.7%. The source material was blood. The receptors stem from a woman under 30 with Graves' hyperthyroidism.

In this sample, this clonotype turned up many times. The chain links TRBV18 to TRBJ1-4; 7 bases are a match to TRBD1. The CDR3 is 15 residues long. Unmatched junction bases numbered 5, after V lost 3 bases and J lost 4 bases. Germline assignment: CDR1 KGHSH and CDR2 LQKENI. The CDR3 loop is CASSPPAGGNEKLFF. Written as DNA, the CDR3 is TGTGCCAGCTCACCCCCGGCAGGGGGTAATGAAAAACTGTTTTTT.

This clonotype was detected many times. The chain recombines TRBV28 with TRBJ1-4; D not resolved. The V end was cut by 6 bases, the J end by 6 bases, with 17 bases between. CDR1 and CDR2 (germline): MDHEN, SYDVKM. CDR3 size: 15 residues. CDR3 sequence reads: CASSDTADRDEKLFF. The CDR3 DNA follows: TGTGCCAGCAGCGACACGGCTGACCGGGATGAAAAACTGTTTTTT.

There are a few counts of this clonotype. The rearrangement joins TRBV28 to TRBJ2-4; TRBD1 matches 8 bases. CDR3 length: 13 residues. Germline CDR1 and CDR2: MDHEN and SYDVKM. J was trimmed by 6 bases and V by 6 bases; bases with no gene match: 4. For the CDR3, the DNA is TGTGCCAGCAGGTTTACAGGGGGAAACATTCAGTACTTC. Protein: CASRFTGGNIQYF.

V gene TRBV9 combines with J gene TRBJ2-2; no clear D gene. Germline V lookup: CDR1 SGDLS, CDR2 YYNGEE. The CDR3 is made up of 15 amino acids. Trimming left V 4 bases short and J 5 bases short, with 15 bases between. In DNA form, the CDR3 reads TGTGCCAGCAGCATAGACGAGCCAGCGACCGGGGAGCTGTTTTTT. Translated, it gives CASSIDEPATGELFF.

The table lists this clonotype with many counts. The chain uses TRBV6-5 and TRBJ1-3; no firm D call. Germline CDR1 is MNHEY and CDR2 is SVGAGI. This CDR3 spans 16 amino acids. With 2 bases removed from V and 1 base from J, the gap between germline ends came to 12 bases. The CDR3 is CASSYAAVESGNTIYF. In nucleotides, the CDR3 is TGTGCCAGCAGTTACGCCGCGGTGGAGTCTGGAAACACCATATATTTT.

This clonotype has a count of ten or more. The chain is built from TRBV13 and TRBJ1-2, with a weak D call TRBD1 (6 bases). The V and J ends lost 5 bases and 6 bases respectively, with 10 bases between them. Germline assignment: CDR1 PRHDT and CDR2 FYEKMQ (reference sequence). CDR3 size: 12 residues. CDR3 region: CASSAQGNGYTF. As DNA, the CDR3 is TGTGCCAGCAGCGCTCAGGGGAATGGCTACACCTTC. Full variable domain (missing parts from reference TRBV13 and TRBJ1-2): AAGVIQSPRHLIKEKRETATLKCYPIPRHDTVYWYQQGPGQDPQFLISFYEKMQSDKGSIPDRFSAQQFSDYHSELNMSSLELGDSALYFCASSAQGNGYTFGSGTRLTVV.

This chain joins TRBV18 and TRBJ1-3, with D maybe TRBD1 (6 bases). This CDR3 has 13 amino acids. V was pared by 6 bases and J by 8 bases, with 14 bases between. The germline CDR1 and CDR2 sequences are KGHSH and LQKENI. CDR3 residues: CASSQSRGDTIYF. The DNA for the CDR3 is TGTGCCAGCTCCCAGTCCAGGGGTGACACCATATATTTT.

The J gene is TRBJ2-7, the V gene TRBV5-1, with D perhaps being TRBD1 or TRBD2 (5 bases each). V dropped 0 bases and J dropped 3 bases, with 16 bases sitting between them. CDR1 and CDR2 from the germline V gene are SGHRS and YFSETQ. The CDR3 sequence is 16 residues long. This chain's CDR3 is CASSLAGHGNFYEQYF. CDR3 nucleotide sequence: TGCGCCAGCAGCTTGGCCGGACACGGGAACTTCTACGAGCAGTACTTC. Complete variable domain (other parts from reference TRBV5-1 and TRBJ2-7): KAGVTQTPRYLIKTRGQQVTLSCSPISGHRSVSWYQQTPGQGLQFLFEYFSETQRNKGNFPGRFSGRQFSNSRSEMNVSTLELGDSALYLCASSLAGHGNFYEQYFGPGTRLTVT.

This clonotype has more than one count but fewer than ten. The gene calls are TRBV20-1 and TRBJ1-2; D unresolved. V shed 4 bases and J shed 2 bases, with 5 bases lying between them. CDR1 DFQATT and CDR2 SNEGSKA come from the germline V gene (reference sequence). The CDR3 has 11 residues. The CDR3 DNA follows: TGCAGTGCTAAGGGAAACTATGGCTACACCTTC. Its protein is CSAKGNYGYTF.

This clonotype showed up just a few times. CDR3 sequence reads: CASSKGQGAREQYF. The CDR3 coding sequence is TGTGCCAGCAGCAAGGGACAGGGGGCGCGGGAGCAGTACTTC. The V gene is TRBV9, the J gene TRBJ2-7; 12 bases are shared with TRBD1. Germline assignment: CDR1 SGDLS and CDR2 YYNGEE. The J segment lost 7 bases and the V segment lost 4 bases, leaving 6 bases of the junction unmatched. This CDR3 has 14 residues.

The chain couples TRBV11-1 to TRBJ2-3; 9 positions match TRBD1. After removal of 3 bases from V and 4 bases from J, the junction contained 8 bases not matched to a gene. The V gene's germline CDR1 is SGHAT and CDR2 FQDESV (reference sequence). This CDR3 has 16 residues. The CDR3: CASSLRDRVVADTQYF. As DNA, the CDR3 is TGTGCCAGCAGCTTGAGGGACAGGGTCGTGGCAGATACGCAGTATTTT.

This clonotype was seen at least ten times. One junction end disagrees with the germline gene, perhaps due to a read error. This sequence joins TRBV27 and TRBJ1-2; TRBD1 matches at 7 bases. Germline V CDR1 and CDR2: MNHEY, SMNVEV (reference sequence). The CDR3 runs 15 residues. CDR3 coding DNA: TGTGCCAGCAGTCCGTACGGGACAGCTAATTATGGCTACACCTTC. It specifies CASSPYGTANYGYTF.

At least ten counts were recorded for this clonotype. This chain connects TRBV11-3 to TRBJ2-4, with 9 nucleotides matching TRBD1. V shed 5 bases and J 5 bases; nucleotides not matched to a gene: 10. CDR1 SGHNT and CDR2 YENEEA come from the germline V gene. The CDR3 extends over 16 amino acids. The CDR3 spells CASSPEDRGYQNIQYF. The CDR3 DNA is TGTGCCAGCAGCCCGGAGGACAGGGGTTATCAAAACATTCAGTACTTC.

This clonotype was observed at least ten times. The rearrangement links TRBV4-1 to TRBJ1-4; D gene unclear. Between the trimmed V and J ends, which lost 1 base and 2 bases, there was a span of 17 bases. Germline V gene data show CDR1 as MGHRA and CDR2 as YSYEKL. The CDR3 extends over 18 amino acids. CDR3 in amino acids: CASSQVRESAHTNEKLFF. CDR3 sequence (DNA): TGCGCCAGCAGCCAAGTTCGGGAGTCGGCCCACACTAATGAAAAACTGTTTTTT.

This clonotype appeared many times. The chain uses TRBV28 and TRBJ2-7; 9 bases align to TRBD2. Germline CDR1 is MDHEN and CDR2 is SYDVKM. The CDR3 sequence is 15 residues long. V was clipped by 7 bases and J by 2 bases; unmatched bases: 9. The CDR3 DNA reads TGTGCCAGCAACCTGGGGGTAGCGGGGGCCTACGAGCAGTACTTC. It yields the protein CASNLGVAGAYEQYF. The entire variable domain, with the rest obtained from reference TRBV28 and TRBJ2-7, is as follows: DVKVTQSSRYLVKRTGEKVFLECVQDMDHENMFWYRQDPGLGLRLIYFSYDVKMKEKGDIPEGYSVSREKKERFSLILESASTNQTSMYLCASNLGVAGAYEQYFGPGTRLTVT.

This clonotype was recorded many times. The rearrangement joins TRBV19 to TRBJ1-4; D is possibly TRBD1 (6 bases). Per the germline V gene, CDR1 is LNHDA and CDR2 is SQIVND (reference sequence). Deletions cut 6 bases from V and 5 bases from J, with 16 bases between. The CDR3 totals 15 residues. The CDR3 loop is CASRAQGSLNEKLFF. The CDR3, as DNA: TGTGCCAGTAGGGCCCAGGGGTCCCTCAATGAAAAACTGTTTTTT.

Many counts were recorded for this clonotype. CDR3 residues: CSARDEGVRQPQHF. The DNA of the CDR3 is TGCAGTGCTAGAGATGAGGGGGTTCGGCAGCCCCAGCATTTT. The chain uses TRBV20-1 and TRBJ1-5, with D possibly being TRBD1 (6 bases). Trimming took 0 bases from V and 7 from J, leaving 13 bases between them. The CDR3 has 14 residues. The V gene's germline CDR1 is DFQATT and CDR2 SNEGSKA (reference sequence).

The table lists this clonotype with many counts. This chain connects TRBV27 to TRBJ1-2; 10 positions agree with TRBD1. In germline, CDR1 is MNHEY, CDR2 SMNVEV (reference sequence). This CDR3 is built from 13 residues. J gave up 8 bases and V 6 bases, and 6 bases lay outside the gene matches. DNA for the CDR3: TGTGCCAGCAGACGGACAGGGGGGACCGGCTACACCTTC. This sequence encodes CASRRTGGTGYTF.

This clonotype was picked up many times. The chain carries TRBV20-1 and TRBJ1-1; TRBD1 might be the D (6 bases). Germline CDR1 and CDR2: DFQATT and SNEGSKA (reference sequence). The CDR3 has 12 amino acids. The V end lost 6 bases, the J end lost 4 bases, and 12 bases lay between the germline ends. The CDR3 protein is CSAQQGSTEAFF. In DNA, the CDR3 is TGCAGTGCGCAACAGGGAAGCACTGAAGCTTTCTTT.

Regarding this clonotype: This sequence may be a read error, since a much larger clone differs from it by one base. The chain couples TRBV15 to TRBJ2-1; perhaps TRBD1 as D (5 bases). Germline CDR1 is LNHNV and CDR2 is YYDKDF (reference sequence). This CDR3 has 13 amino acids. The V and J ends lost 5 bases and 8 bases respectively, with 13 bases between them. The CDR3 DNA reads TGTGCCACCAGCGCAGGGTCAGGCGATGAGCAGTTCTTC. Translated, it gives CATSAGSGDEQFF. The entire variable domain, with the rest obtained from reference TRBV15 and TRBJ2-1, is as follows: DAMVIQNPRYQVTQFGKPVTLSCSQTLNHNVMYWYQQKSSQAPKLLFHYYDKDFNNEADTPDNFQSRRPNTSFCFLDIRSPGLGDTAMYLCATSAGSGDEQFFGPGTRLTVL.

This clonotype was detected only a few times. This sequence joins TRBV30 and TRBJ2-2, with 10 bases identical to TRBD2. The junction had 5 bases not matched to a gene; V was cut back by 2 bases and J by 5 bases. The CDR3 is 15 amino acids. Germline lookup yields CDR1 GTSNPN and CDR2 SVGIG (reference sequence). CDR3 sequence (DNA): TGTGCCTGGAGTACGGGACTAGCGAGGACCGGGGAGCTGTTTTTT. It translates to CAWSTGLARTGELFF.

The rearrangement joins TRBV19 to TRBJ1-6; D ambiguous. Looked up from germline, CDR1 is LNHDA and CDR2 is SQIVND (reference sequence). There are 13 residues in the CDR3. Trimming removed 7 bases at V and 9 bases at J, with 13 bases between. In DNA, the CDR3 is TGTGCCAGTACGTCGGACCAAAGTTCACCCCTCCACTTT. Its protein is CASTSDQSSPLHF. Full variable domain (remainder filled in from reference TRBV19 and TRBJ1-6): DGGITQSPKYLFRKEGQNVTLSCEQNLNHDAMYWYRQDPGQGLRLIYYSQIVNDFQKGDIAEGYSVSREKKESFPLTVTSAQKNPTAFYLCASTSDQSSPLHFGNGTRLTVT.

Comment on this clonotype: Given a much more abundant clone one base away, this may be a read error. This chain joins TRBV2 and TRBJ1-6; unclear D gene. Germline CDR1 SNHLY, CDR2 FYNNEI. V gave up 3 bases and J gave up 9 bases, with 15 bases separating them. The CDR3 runs 15 residues. CDR3 loop: CASSENRDKSSPLHF. CDR3 coding DNA: TGTGCCAGCAGTGAGAATCGGGATAAGAGTTCACCCCTCCACTTT.

Ten or more counts support this clonotype. The chain couples TRBV12-3 or TRBV12-4 to TRBJ2-1, with TRBD2 matching over 9 bases. There are 15 residues in the CDR3. The V gene end was trimmed by 6 bases and the J gene end by 7 bases; junction bases not matched to a gene: 10. CDR3 sequence reads: CASSTKSGRLNEQFF. CDR3 DNA: TGTGCCAGCAGCACTAAGAGCGGGAGGTTGAATGAGCAGTTCTTC.

This clonotype was seen repeatedly, ten times or more. This rearrangement joins TRBV3-1 to TRBJ1-5; D ambiguous. Germline V CDR1 and CDR2: LGHDT, YNNKEL (reference sequence). The CDR3 loop spans 16 amino acids. V was cut by 4 bases and J by 2 bases, with 15 bases left in between. CDR3 DNA: TGTGCCAGCAGCCGAGTACTGGACGGCGGCAATCAGCCCCAGCATTTT. This encodes CASSRVLDGGNQPQHF.

At least ten counts were recorded for this clonotype. The chain employs TRBV7-6 and TRBJ2-7; tentatively, D is TRBD1 (6 bases). The CDR3 sequence is 15 residues long. Trimming shortened V by 2 bases and J by 2 bases, and 13 bases separated the two germline ends. Germline CDR1 SGHVS, CDR2 FNYEAQ. The CDR3 DNA sequence: TGTGCCAGCAGCTTATCCCCGGACAGTACCTACGAGCAGTACTTC. Residues: CASSLSPDSTYEQYF.

In this sample, this clonotype turned up many times. The chain recombines TRBV28 with TRBJ1-5, with a possible D match to TRBD1 (6 bases). The CDR3 covers 16 residues. The V gene's germline CDR1 is MDHEN and CDR2 SYDVKM. Trimming took 2 bases from V and 2 from J, leaving 13 bases between them. CDR3: CASSLPVGGGNQPQHF. CDR3 nucleotides: TGTGCCAGCAGTTTACCAGTCGGGGGCGGCAATCAGCCCCAGCATTTT.

Many counts were recorded for this clonotype. The rearrangement links TRBV30 to TRBJ2-3, with a tentative D call TRBD2 (5 bases). V shed 4 bases and J shed 6 bases, with 14 bases lying between them. The CDR3 totals 13 residues. From germline, CDR1 is GTSNPN and CDR2 SVGIG (reference sequence). The chain's CDR3 is CAWTGKGLDTQYF. In DNA, the CDR3 is TGTGCCTGGACCGGGAAAGGTCTCGATACGCAGTATTTT.

This clonotype has a count of ten or more. The chain is built from TRBV20-1 and TRBJ2-1; D may be TRBD2 (6 bases). V was cut by 0 bases and J by 8 bases, with 8 bases left in between. This CDR3 has 12 residues. The V gene's germline CDR1 is DFQATT and CDR2 SNEGSKA (reference sequence). The DNA for the CDR3 is TGCAGTGCTAGAGAGGAGGGGCATGAGCAGTTCTTC. Its translation is CSAREEGHEQFF.